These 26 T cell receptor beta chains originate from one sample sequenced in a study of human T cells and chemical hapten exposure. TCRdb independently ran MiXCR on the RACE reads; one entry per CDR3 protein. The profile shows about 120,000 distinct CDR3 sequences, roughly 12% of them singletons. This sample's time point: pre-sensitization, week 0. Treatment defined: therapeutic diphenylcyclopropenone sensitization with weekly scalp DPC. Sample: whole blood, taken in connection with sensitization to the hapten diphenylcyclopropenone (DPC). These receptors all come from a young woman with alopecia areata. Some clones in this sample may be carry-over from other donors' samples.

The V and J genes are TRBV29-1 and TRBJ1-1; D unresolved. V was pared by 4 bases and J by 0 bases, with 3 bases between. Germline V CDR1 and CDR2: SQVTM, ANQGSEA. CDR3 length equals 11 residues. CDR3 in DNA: TGCAGCGTTGGCCTGAACACTGAAGCTTTCTTT. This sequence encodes CSVGLNTEAFF. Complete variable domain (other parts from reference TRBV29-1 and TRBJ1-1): SAVISQKPSRDICQRGTSLTIQCQVDSQVTMMFWYRQQPGQSLTLIATANQGSEATYESGFVIDKFPISRPNLTFSTLTVSNMSPEDSSIYLCSVGLNTEAFFGQGTRLTVV.

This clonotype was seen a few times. The CDR3 is CASSQCLTSGGVRTTGELFF. The CDR3 DNA follows: TGCGCCAGCAGTCAATGCCTGACTAGCGGGGGGGTACGGACCACCGGGGAGCTGTTTTTT. The gene calls are TRBV23-1 and TRBJ2-2, with TRBD2 matching 14 bases. TRBV23-1 is assigned to the ORF class and has an uncertain function. CDR3 size: 20 residues. Unmatched junction bases numbered 11, after V lost 1 base and J lost 4 bases.

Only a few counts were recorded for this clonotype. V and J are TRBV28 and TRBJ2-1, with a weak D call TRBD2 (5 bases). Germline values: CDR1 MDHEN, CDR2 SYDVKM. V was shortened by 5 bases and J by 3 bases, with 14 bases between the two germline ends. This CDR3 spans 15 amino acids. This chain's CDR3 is CASSPPRVGYNEQFF. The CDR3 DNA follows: TGTGCCAGCAGTCCCCCGCGGGTGGGCTACAATGAGCAGTTCTTC.

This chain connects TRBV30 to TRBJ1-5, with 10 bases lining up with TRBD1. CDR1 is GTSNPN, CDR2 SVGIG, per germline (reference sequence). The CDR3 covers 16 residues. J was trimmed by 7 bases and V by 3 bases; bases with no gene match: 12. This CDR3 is CAWSPPTGGIGQPQHF. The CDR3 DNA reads TGTGCCTGGAGCCCTCCGACAGGGGGCATTGGACAGCCCCAGCATTTT.

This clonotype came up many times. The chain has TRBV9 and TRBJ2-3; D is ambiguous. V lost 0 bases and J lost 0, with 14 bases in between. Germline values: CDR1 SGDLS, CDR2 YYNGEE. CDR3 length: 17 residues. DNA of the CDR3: TGTGCCAGCAGCGTAGATCCGGATGATACAAGCACAGATACGCAGTATTTT. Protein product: CASSVDPDDTSTDTQYF.

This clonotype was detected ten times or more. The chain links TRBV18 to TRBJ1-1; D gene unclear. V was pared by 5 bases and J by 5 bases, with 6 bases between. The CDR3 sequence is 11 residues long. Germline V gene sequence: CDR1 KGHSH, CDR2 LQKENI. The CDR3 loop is CASSWETEAFF. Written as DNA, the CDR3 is TGTGCCAGCTCATGGGAGACTGAAGCTTTCTTT.

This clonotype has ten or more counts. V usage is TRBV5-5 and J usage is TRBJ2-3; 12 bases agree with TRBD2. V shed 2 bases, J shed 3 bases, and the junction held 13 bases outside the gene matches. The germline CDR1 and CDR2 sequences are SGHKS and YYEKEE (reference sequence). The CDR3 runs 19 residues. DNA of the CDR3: TGTGCCAGCAGCTTCGGCCGACTAGCGGGGGTGCCTGCTACAGATACGCAGTATTTT. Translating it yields CASSFGRLAGVPATDTQYF.

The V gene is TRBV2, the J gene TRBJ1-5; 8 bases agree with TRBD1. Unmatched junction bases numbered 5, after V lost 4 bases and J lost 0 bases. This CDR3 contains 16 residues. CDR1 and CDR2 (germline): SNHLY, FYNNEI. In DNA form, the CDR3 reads TGTGCCAGCAGTGGAAGGACAGGGAATAGCAATCAGCCCCAGCATTTT. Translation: CASSGRTGNSNQPQHF.

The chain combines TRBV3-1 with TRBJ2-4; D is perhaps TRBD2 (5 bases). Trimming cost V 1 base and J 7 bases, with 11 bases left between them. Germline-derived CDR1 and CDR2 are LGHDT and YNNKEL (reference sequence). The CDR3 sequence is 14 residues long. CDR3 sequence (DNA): TGTGCCAGCAGCCAAGGGCCAGCGGCCAACATTCAGTACTTC. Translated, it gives CASSQGPAANIQYF.

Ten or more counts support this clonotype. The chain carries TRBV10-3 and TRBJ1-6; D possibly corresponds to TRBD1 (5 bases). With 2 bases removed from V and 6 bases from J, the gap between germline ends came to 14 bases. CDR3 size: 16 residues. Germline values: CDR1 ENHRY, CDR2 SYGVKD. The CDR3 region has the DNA TGTGCCATCAGTGAGGTCGCAGGGAGGGCTAATTCACCCCTCCACTTT. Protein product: CAISEVAGRANSPLHF.

Here the CDR3 reads CSVVRGWLERGSDTQYF. CDR3 coding DNA: TGCAGCGTTGTCCGGGGCTGGTTGGAGCGGGGATCAGATACGCAGTATTTT. The V and J genes are TRBV29-1 and TRBJ2-3; 7 bases agree with TRBD2. The CDR3 sequence is 17 residues long. Losses at the gene ends were 4 bases for V and 4 bases for J; bases not matched to a gene: 17. The germline CDR1 and CDR2 sequences are SQVTM and ANQGSEA.

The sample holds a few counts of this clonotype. This CDR3 is CSVDRGDGYTF. The CDR3 DNA reads TGCAGCGTTGACAGGGGGGATGGCTACACCTTC. This sequence joins TRBV29-1 and TRBJ1-2; 7 bases line up with TRBD1. V dropped 3 bases and J dropped 6; count of bases not matched to a gene: 1. The CDR3 covers 11 residues. The germline V gene has CDR1 SQVTM and CDR2 ANQGSEA.

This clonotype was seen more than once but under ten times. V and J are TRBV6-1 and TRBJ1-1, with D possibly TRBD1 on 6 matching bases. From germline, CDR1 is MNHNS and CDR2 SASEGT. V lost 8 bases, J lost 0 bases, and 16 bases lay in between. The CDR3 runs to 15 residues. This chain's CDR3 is CASPSNRVVNTEAFF. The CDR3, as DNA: TGTGCCAGCCCGTCCAACAGGGTGGTGAACACTGAAGCTTTCTTT.

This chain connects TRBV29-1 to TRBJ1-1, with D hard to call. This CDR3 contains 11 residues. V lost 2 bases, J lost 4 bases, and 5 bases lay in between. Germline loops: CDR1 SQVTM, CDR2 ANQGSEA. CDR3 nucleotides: TGCAGCGTTGAAAGGAGCACTGAAGCTTTCTTT. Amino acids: CSVERSTEAFF.

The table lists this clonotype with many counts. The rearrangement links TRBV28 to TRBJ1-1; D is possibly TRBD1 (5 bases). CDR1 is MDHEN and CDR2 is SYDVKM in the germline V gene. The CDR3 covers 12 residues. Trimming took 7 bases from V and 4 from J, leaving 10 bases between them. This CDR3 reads CASKVGVTEAFF. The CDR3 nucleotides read TGTGCCAGCAAGGTGGGGGTCACTGAAGCTTTCTTT.

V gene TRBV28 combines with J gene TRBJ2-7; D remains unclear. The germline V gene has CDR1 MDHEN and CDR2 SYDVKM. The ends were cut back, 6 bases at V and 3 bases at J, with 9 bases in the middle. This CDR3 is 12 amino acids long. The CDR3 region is CASRTQNYEQYF. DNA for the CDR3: TGTGCCAGCAGGACGCAGAACTACGAGCAGTACTTC.

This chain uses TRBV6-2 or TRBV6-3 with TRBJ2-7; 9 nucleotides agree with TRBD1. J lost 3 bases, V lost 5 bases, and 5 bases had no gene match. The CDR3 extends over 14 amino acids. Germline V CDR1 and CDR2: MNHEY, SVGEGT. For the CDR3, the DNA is TGTGCCAGCAGTGCGGGACAGGGCATCTACGAGCAGTACTTC. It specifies CASSAGQGIYEQYF.

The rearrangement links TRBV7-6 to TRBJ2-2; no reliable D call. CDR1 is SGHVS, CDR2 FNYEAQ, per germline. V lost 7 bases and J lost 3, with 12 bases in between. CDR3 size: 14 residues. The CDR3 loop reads CASIMGPHTGELFF. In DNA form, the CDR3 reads TGTGCCAGCATCATGGGCCCTCACACCGGGGAGCTGTTTTTT.

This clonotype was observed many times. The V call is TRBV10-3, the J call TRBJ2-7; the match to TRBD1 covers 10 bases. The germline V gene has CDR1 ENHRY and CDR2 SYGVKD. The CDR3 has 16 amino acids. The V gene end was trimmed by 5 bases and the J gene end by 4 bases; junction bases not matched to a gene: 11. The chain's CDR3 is CAISPQTGTGDYEQYF. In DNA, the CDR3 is TGTGCCATCAGTCCGCAAACCGGGACAGGGGATTACGAGCAGTACTTC.

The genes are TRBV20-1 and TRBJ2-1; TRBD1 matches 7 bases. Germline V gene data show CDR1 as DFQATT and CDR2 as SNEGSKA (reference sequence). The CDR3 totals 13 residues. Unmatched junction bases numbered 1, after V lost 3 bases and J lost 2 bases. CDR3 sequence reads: CSARTGPYNEQFF. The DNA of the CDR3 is TGCAGTGCTAGGACAGGGCCCTACAATGAGCAGTTCTTC.

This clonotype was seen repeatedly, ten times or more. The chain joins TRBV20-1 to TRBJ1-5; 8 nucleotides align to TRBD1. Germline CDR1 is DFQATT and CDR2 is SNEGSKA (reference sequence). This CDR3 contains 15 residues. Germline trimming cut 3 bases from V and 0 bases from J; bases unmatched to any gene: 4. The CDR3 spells CSARGGQVSNQPQHF. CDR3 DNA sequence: TGCAGTGCTAGGGGGGGACAGGTTAGCAATCAGCCCCAGCATTTT.

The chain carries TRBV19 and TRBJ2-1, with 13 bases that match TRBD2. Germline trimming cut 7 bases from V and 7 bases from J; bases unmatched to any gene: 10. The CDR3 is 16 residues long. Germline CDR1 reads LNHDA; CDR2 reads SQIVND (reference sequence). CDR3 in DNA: TGTGCCAGTACTCATGGGAGGACTAGCGGGGGTAATGAGCAGTTCTTC. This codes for CASTHGRTSGGNEQFF.

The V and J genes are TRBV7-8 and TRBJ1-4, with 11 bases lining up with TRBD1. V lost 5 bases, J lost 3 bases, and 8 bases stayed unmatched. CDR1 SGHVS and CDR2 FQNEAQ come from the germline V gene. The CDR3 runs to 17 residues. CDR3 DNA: TGTGCCAGCAGCCCCCGGACAGGGGGCATTTCTAATGAAAAACTGTTTTTT. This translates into CASSPRTGGISNEKLFF.

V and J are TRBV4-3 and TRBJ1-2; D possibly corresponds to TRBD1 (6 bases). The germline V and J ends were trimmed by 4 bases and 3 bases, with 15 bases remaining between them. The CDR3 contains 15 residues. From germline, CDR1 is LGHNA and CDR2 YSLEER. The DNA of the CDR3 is TGCGCCAGCAGCCTCCAGTCGGCAGGGGACTATGGCTACACCTTC. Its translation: CASSLQSAGDYGYTF.

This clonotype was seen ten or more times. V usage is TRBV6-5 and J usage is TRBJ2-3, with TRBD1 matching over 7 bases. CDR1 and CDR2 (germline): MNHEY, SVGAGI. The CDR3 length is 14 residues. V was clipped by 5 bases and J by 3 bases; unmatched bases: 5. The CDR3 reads CASSQRQGTDTQYF. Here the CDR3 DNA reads TGTGCCAGCAGTCAACGACAGGGAACAGATACGCAGTATTTT.

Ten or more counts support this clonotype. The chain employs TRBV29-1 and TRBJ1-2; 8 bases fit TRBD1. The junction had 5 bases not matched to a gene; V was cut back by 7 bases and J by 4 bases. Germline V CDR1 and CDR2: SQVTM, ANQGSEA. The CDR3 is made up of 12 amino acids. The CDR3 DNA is TGCAGCGGAGCGGACAGGGTCTATGGCTACACCTTC. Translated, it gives CSGADRVYGYTF.